This TCR beta chain was identified in a study of blood T cell repertoires in COVID-19 (dated by TCRdb to 2018 to 2021). In terms of the full investigation: The collaborator samples originated in the United States, Italy and Spain and spanned the acute and convalescent phases of COVID-19. The prospective study material was composed of cDNA or gDNA derived from T cells, B-cell-depleted T cells, or PBMCs. Subjects who had been exposed to COVID-19, were actively infected with it, or had recovered from it provided the deeply sampled blood TCRbeta repertoires that made up the dataset. A freely available public database, intended as a resource for researchers studying the immune response to SARS-CoV-2, is where the repertoires were released. The samples were drawn from the first 160 participants of the ongoing ImmuneRACE study and from 1,254 subjects provided by 6 global collaborators. The sample metadata nearly always contained a de-identified subject ID, COVID-19 status, age in years and sex. Where available, HLA class I and class II types were taken from metadata supplied by the sample provider and were not determined by assay-based typing.

From cysteine to phenylalanine, the CDR3 is 14 amino acids long. Only the CDR3 portion is preserved as DNA: 42 bases, with reading frame beginning at the first base. V trim: 2 bases; J trim: 5 bases; unmatched bases: 4. CDR1 and CDR2, per the germline V gene (reference sequence), are SGHNT and YYREEE. TCRbeta CDR3 regions were amplified from genomic DNA by means of the immunoSEQ Assay, a bias-controlled multiplex PCR. In the authors' own workflow: The number of nucleated cells in each sample was estimated by amplification of reference gene primers within the assay. To quantify the absolute abundance of each unique TCRbeta CDR3 rearrangement, sequence reads were collapsed and filtered. For each sample, productive Simpson clonality was calculated by taking the square root of Simpson's diversity index across productive rearrangements. TCRdb retrieved this table from immuneACCESS and kept in-frame rearrangements only. Not all clones are present; in checked studies, unresolved V genes account for under half, and no reason is known for the remainder. V and J calls and clone size come straight from that table; D and trimming were deduced from the DNA. The sample table holds 200,000 to 300,000 clones, of which 80% to 90% were seen once. The ten largest clones take up approximately 2.4% of the sample.

To note about this clone: The antigen this receptor binds is unknown. No much larger clone exists at a distance of one base, and base qualities are not known.

A second Seattle source provided samples from volunteer blood donors who had recovered from COVID-19. Whole blood was collected in K2EDTA tubes by collaborating institutions according to the institutions' own protocols. Collaborator samples were shipped for TCRbeta analysis as frozen whole blood, isolated PBMCs, or DNA extracted from either sample type. Overall study outcomes, separate from this receptor: Clinical and demographic metadata were provided uncurated, with the amount varying by source and participant.

This receptor was taken from a man aged 35-49 years who had recovered from COVID-19. The sequenced material came from peripheral blood. Here the chain combines TRBV5-4 and TRBJ2-5; the central 9 bases match TRBD2. The CDR3 is CASSLGLAWETQYF. In nucleotides, the sequence is TGTGCCAGCAGCTTAGGACTAGCGTGGGAGACCCAGTACTTC.